This is a list of T cell receptor beta chains from one sample in a study of OX40 agonist ivuxolimab in advanced cancers. Sequenced by immunoSEQ multiplex PCR; TCRdb stores in-frame clones only, minus some. Of tens of thousands of clones listed, 80% to 90% are singletons. The sample here was CD4+ or CD8+ T cells sorted from blood, taken in a trial of the OX40 agonist ivuxolimab. The receptors derive from an adult with an advanced solid tumor such as melanoma, head and neck, liver or kidney cancer. Both conserved end residues are part of each CDR3. The D gene is left open where the match is weak. Size is stated for part of the rows, as once, few or many counts, or as a class when the clone is expanded.

v_call	d_call	clone_size	j_call	cdr3_aa	cdr3_nt
TRBV2	TRBD2	-	TRBJ2-5	CASSGGLAGGGQETQYF	TGTGCCAGCAGTGGGGGACTAGCGGGAGGTGGTCAAGAGACCCAGTACTTC
TRBV5-1	TRBD2	-	TRBJ2-3	CASSLDRTSGRADTQYF	TGCGCCAGCAGCTTGGATAGGACTAGCGGGAGGGCAGATACGCAGTATTTT
TRBV29-1	TRBD1	-	TRBJ1-2	CSGISGTGIGYTF	TGCAGCGGTATTTCCGGGACAGGTATCGGCTACACCTTC
TRBV6-5	-	-	TRBJ2-4	CASSYSALKNIQYF	TGTGCCAGCAGTTACTCGGCACTCAAAAACATTCAGTACTTC
TRBV4-1	TRBD2	-	TRBJ2-3	CASSQALAGLTDTQYF	TGCGCCAGCAGCCAAGCTCTAGCGGGACTCACAGATACGCAGTATTTT
TRBV10-3	TRBD2	-	TRBJ2-1	CAISGLAGGNEQFF	TGTGCCATCAGCGGACTAGCGGGAGGGAATGAGCAGTTCTTC
TRBV7-8	-	-	TRBJ2-2	CASSPRAGQNTGELFF	TGTGCCAGCAGCCCACGAGCAGGACAAAACACCGGGGAGCTGTTTTTT
TRBV7-2	-	-	TRBJ2-3	CASSQSNGDTQYF	TGTGCCAGCAGCCAAAGTAACGGGGATACGCAGTATTTT
TRBV27	TRBD1	-	TRBJ2-7	CASSHGQGAYEQYF	TGTGCCAGCAGTCACGGACAGGGGGCCTACGAGCAGTACTTC
TRBV5-6	TRBD1	once	TRBJ1-5	CASSLAGTVQPQHF	TGTGCCAGCAGCTTGGCCGGGACAGTTCAGCCCCAGCATTTT
TRBV27	-	-	TRBJ2-7	CASSPIPPRGSPYEQYF	TGTGCCAGCAGTCCCATTCCACCTCGGGGGTCTCCCTACGAGCAGTACTTC
TRBV2	TRBD1	-	TRBJ1-2	CASSGQGARYGYTF	TGTGCCAGCAGCGGCCAGGGGGCGCGGTATGGCTACACCTTC
TRBV5-1	-	-	TRBJ2-7	CASSLGDRPPEQYF	TGCGCCAGCAGCTTGGGAGACAGGCCTCCTGAGCAGTACTTC
TRBV11-2	TRBD2	-	TRBJ2-7	CASRQPGLAGNEQYF	TGTGCCAGCAGACAACCGGGACTAGCGGGAAACGAGCAGTACTTC
TRBV14	-	-	TRBJ2-2	CASSSSVTYTGELFF	TGTGCCAGCAGCTCTAGCGTTACGTACACCGGGGAGCTGTTTTTT
TRBV7-3	TRBD1	-	TRBJ1-1	CASSPRQGGRTEAFF	TGTGCCAGCAGCCCGAGACAGGGGGGGAGAACTGAAGCTTTCTTT
TRBV6-1	TRBD2	-	TRBJ2-7	CASSVSHSGRAPYEQYF	TGTGCCAGCAGTGTGTCTCATAGCGGGAGGGCCCCGTACGAGCAGTACTTC
TRBV7-9	TRBD1	once	TRBJ1-1	CASSFRQGLMNTEAFF	TGTGCCAGCAGCTTTCGACAGGGGCTCATGAACACTGAAGCTTTCTTT